This record covers a single TCR beta chain. The CDR3 sequence is 15 residues long. Per the germline V gene, CDR1 is MNHNY and CDR2 is SVGAGI (reference sequence). V was pared by 5 bases and J by 1 base, with 9 bases between. The data were obtained in a study of T cell changes during pregnancy in multiple sclerosis. Profiled with immunoSEQ multiplex PCR; TCRdb holds only in-frame clones, not every one. Among around 32,000 clones listed, 91% were seen once. The source was CD8+ T cells from peripheral blood mononuclear cells, collected in the second trimester of pregnancy. The chain joins TRBV6-6 to TRBJ2-6; no definite D call. The sequence was obtained from a female donor in good health, enrolled as a control in a pregnancy study. This CDR3 is CASSPIVSGANVLTF. CDR3 coding DNA: TGTGCCAGCAGTCCCATAGTGTCTGGGGCCAACGTCCTGACTTTC.